The 5 T cell receptor beta chains below come from one sample, sequenced in a study of cytomegalovirus exposure and HLA in healthy donors. Repertoires were generated with immunoSEQ multiplex PCR, while TCRdb's copy carries only in-frame clones and drops some. The sample contains around 150,000 clones, around nine tenths of which appear only once. Sequenced input: PBMCs. These receptors were taken from a young woman in good health and CMV-seropositive.

V usage is TRBV11-2 and J usage is TRBJ1-5; possibly TRBD1 for D (5 bases). The ends were cut back, 1 base at V and 2 bases at J, with 9 bases in the middle. Germline-derived CDR1 and CDR2 are SGHAT and FQNNGV. The CDR3 totals 15 residues. CDR3 region: CASSLGATGNQPQHF. DNA for the CDR3: TGTGCCAGCAGCTTAGGTGCGACAGGCAATCAGCCCCAGCATTTT. Full variable domain (rest looked up from reference TRBV11-2 and TRBJ1-5): EAGVAQSPRYKIIEKRQSVAFWCNPISGHATLYWYQQILGQGPKLLIQFQNNGVVDDSQLPKDRFSAERLKGVDSTLKIQPAKLEDSAVYLCASSLGATGNQPQHFGDGTRLSIL.

The table lists this clone with a count of one. This rearrangement joins TRBV25-1 to TRBJ2-1; 8 bases are shared with TRBD2. This CDR3 comprises 17 residues. Looked up from germline, CDR1 is MGHDK and CDR2 is SYGVNS. V gave up 7 bases and J gave up 3 bases; unmatched junction bases: 14. CDR3: CASNLFLPGLDYNEQFF. The DNA of the CDR3 is TGTGCCAGCAATCTCTTCCTCCCGGGACTAGACTACAATGAGCAGTTCTTC.

J is TRBJ1-1 and V is TRBV25-1; D is uncertain. The CDR3 has 13 residues. CDR1 is MGHDK and CDR2 is SYGVNS in the germline V gene. Trimming took 5 bases from V and 4 from J, leaving 11 bases between them. The CDR3 region is CASSPGGVTEAFF. The CDR3 DNA is TGTGCCAGCAGTCCGGGCGGGGTCACTGAAGCTTTCTTT.

The chain uses TRBV21-1 and TRBJ2-3; the table's D call TRBD1 went unverified against the DNA. TRBV21-1 is shown as a pseudogene. The CDR3 loop spans 16 amino acids. CDR3 amino acids: CASSKSLGQSTDTQYF. The CDR3, as DNA: TGTGCCAGCAGCAAAAGTTTGGGACAGTCCACAGATACGCAGTATTTT.

This clone occurred once. V is TRBV29-1 and J is TRBJ2-1; D ambiguous. The V end lost 6 bases, the J end lost 0 bases, and 9 bases lay between the germline ends. The CDR3 is made up of 13 amino acids. CDR1 and CDR2 from the germline V gene are SQVTM and ANQGSEA. The CDR3 spells CSVPTSSYNEQFF. The CDR3 nucleotides are TGCAGCGTACCCACGAGCTCCTACAATGAGCAGTTCTTC.